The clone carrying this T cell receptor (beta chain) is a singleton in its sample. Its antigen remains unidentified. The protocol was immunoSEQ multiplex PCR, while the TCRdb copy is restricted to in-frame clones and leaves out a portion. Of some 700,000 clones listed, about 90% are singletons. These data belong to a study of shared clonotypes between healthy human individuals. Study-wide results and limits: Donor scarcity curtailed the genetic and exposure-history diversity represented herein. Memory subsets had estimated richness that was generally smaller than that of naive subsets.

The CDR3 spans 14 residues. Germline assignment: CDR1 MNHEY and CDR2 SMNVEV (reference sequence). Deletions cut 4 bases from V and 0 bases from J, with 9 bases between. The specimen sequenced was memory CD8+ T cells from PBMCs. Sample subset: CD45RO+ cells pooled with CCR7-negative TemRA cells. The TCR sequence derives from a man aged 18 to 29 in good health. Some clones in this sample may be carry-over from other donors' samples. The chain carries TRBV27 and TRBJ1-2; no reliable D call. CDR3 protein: CASSSLSSNYGYTF. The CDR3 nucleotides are TGTGCCAGCAGTTCTCTGTCCTCTAACTATGGCTACACCTTC.